This T cell receptor beta chain was captured by sequencing in a study of T cells in tuberculosis. Study at large: Within 7 days of starting treatment, or before, PBMC were stored. Study conclusions and caveats: Active tuberculosis alpha repertoires lay closer to GMM-specific TCRs than controls'. Using the GMM-specific repertoire gave approximately 89% accuracy versus 60% to 70% with motifs.

Germline V CDR1 and CDR2: SEHNR, FQNEAQ (reference sequence). Trimming stripped 5 bases from V and 0 bases from J, with 16 bases between. CDR3 length equals 16 residues. This table comes from immunoSEQ multiplex PCR, and its TCRdb copy is limited to in-frame clones, with some not included. Among 30,000 or so clones listed, 90% to 95% were seen once. The time point is: new active TB diagnosis, blood taken before or within 7 days of starting treatment. Included patients were adults of at least 18, HIV-seronegative, South African. Turning to this clone: Antigen specificity is unknown.

The chain combines TRBV7-9 with TRBJ1-1; D call uncertain. The receptor was derived from an adult with tuberculosis. Some clones in this sample may be carry-over from other donors' samples. Specimen: PBMCs, collected at tuberculosis diagnosis. CDR3 sequence reads: CASSGPLTVMNTEAFF. CDR3 sequence (DNA): TGTGCCAGCAGCGGTCCCCTCACAGTGATGAACACTGAAGCTTTCTTT. Based on the CDR3 plus reference TRBV7-9 and TRBJ1-1, the full variable domain is DTGVSQNPRHKITKRGQNVTFRCDPISEHNRLYWYRQTLGQGPEFLTYFQNEAQLEKSRLLSDRFSAERPKGSFSTLEIQRTEQGDSAMYLCASSGPLTVMNTEAFFGQGTRLTVV.